This T cell receptor beta chain comes out of a study of cytomegalovirus exposure and HLA in healthy donors. Study summary: From HLA-typed donors, an early data release held roughly 89 million unique TCRs.

This clone was recorded only once. The PCR used 60 Vbeta and 13 Jbeta primers. Assay used: immunoSEQ multiplex PCR; TCRdb lists only in-frame clones, some missing. Of about 130,000 clones listed, around 63% were seen once; the top ten hold approximately 1.6%. The sample comprised PBMCs. This sequence originates from a human donor in good health.

The CDR3 sequence: CASSQDGGLYSYEQYF. The CDR3 nucleotides are TGTGCCAGCAGCCAAGATGGCGGACTCTACTCCTACGAGCAGTACTTC. V and J are TRBV14 and TRBJ2-7, with D maybe TRBD2 (5 bases). Germline CDR1 reads SGHDN; CDR2 reads FVKESK. The length of the CDR3 is 16 residues. The V end lost 0 bases, the J end lost 0 bases, and 12 bases lay between the germline ends.